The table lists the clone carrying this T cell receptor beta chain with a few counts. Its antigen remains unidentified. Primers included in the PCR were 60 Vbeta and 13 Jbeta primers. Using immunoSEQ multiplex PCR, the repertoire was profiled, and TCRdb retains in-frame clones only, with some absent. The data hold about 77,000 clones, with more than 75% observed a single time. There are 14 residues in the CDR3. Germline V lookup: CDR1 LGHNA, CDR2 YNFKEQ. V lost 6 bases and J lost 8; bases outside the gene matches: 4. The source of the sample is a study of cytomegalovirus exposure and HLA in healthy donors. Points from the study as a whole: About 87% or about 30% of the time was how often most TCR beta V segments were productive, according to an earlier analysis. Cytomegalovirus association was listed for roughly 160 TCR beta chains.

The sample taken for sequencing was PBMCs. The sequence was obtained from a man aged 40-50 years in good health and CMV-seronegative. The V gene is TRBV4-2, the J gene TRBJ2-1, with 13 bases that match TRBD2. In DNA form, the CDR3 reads TGTGCCAGCAGGAGGACTAGCGGGGGTGATGAGCAGTTCTTC. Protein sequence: CASRRTSGGDEQFF.